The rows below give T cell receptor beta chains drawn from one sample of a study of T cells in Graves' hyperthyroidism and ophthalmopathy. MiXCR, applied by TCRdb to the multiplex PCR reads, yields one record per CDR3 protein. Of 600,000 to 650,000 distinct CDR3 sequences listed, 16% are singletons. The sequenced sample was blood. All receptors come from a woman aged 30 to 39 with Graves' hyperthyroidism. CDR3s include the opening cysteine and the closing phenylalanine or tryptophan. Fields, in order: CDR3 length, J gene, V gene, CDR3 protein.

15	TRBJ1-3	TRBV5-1	CASSLVADSGNTIYF
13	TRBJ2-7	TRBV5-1	CASSYTLAYEQYF
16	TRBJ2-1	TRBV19	CASSNWGLANYNEQFF
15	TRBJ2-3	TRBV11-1	CASSSGQGVEDTQYF
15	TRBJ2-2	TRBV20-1	CSAISPGTSAGELFF
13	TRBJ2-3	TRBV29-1	CSVSTRLTDTQYF
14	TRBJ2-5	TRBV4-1	CASSQVLTEETQYF
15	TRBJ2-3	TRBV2	CASHLGSSSTDTQYF
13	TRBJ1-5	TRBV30	CAWSGGSNQPQHF
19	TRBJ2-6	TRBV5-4	CASRGPDRVDSAGANVLTF
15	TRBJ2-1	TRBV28	CASISPQGLYNEQFF
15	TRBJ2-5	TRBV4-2	CASSQITGAGEAQYF
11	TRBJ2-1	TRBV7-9	CASSFAHEQFF
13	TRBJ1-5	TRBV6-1	CASRPNRAEPQHF
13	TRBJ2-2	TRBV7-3	CASSWGRGGELFF
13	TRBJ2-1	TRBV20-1	CSASLPTQLGQFF
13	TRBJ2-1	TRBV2	CASSDTSGNEQFF
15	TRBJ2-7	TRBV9	CASSPQPDASYEQYF
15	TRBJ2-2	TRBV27	CASSLWGTNTGELFF
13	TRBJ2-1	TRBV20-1	CSAGTSANNEQFF
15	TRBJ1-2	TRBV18	CASSPPAPGDYGYTF
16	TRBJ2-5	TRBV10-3	CAISESKGRGIETQYF
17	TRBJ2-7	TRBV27	CASSLKGPGQIFYEQYF
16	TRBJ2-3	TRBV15	CATSRVPRMGADTQYF
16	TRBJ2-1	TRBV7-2	CASSFWTSGRAGEQFF
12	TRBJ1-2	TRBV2	CASNGPSRGYTF
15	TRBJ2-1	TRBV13	CASSLTQGSGNEQFF
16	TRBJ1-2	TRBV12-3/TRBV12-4	CASRPRPGTGEDGYTF